The next 26 T cell receptor beta chains were all read from a single sample in a study of breast tumors, draining lymph nodes, adjacent tissues. A single record per CDR3 protein comes from TCRdb applying MiXCR to the multiplex PCR reads. Altogether tens of thousands of distinct CDR3 sequences are present, roughly 20% being singletons, with the ten largest covering approximately 2.5%. The lymph nodes were axillary draining lymph nodes from breast cancer patients. Source material: axillary lymph node tissue. All receptors derive from a female donor with breast cancer. Some clones in this sample may be carry-over from other donors' samples.

This clonotype was counted ten times or more. V gene TRBV20-1 combines with J gene TRBJ2-1, with 9 bases lining up with TRBD1. This CDR3 has 15 residues. V lost 5 bases to trimming and J lost 4 bases; unmatched junction nucleotides: 9. Germline V gene data show CDR1 as DFQATT and CDR2 as SNEGSKA (reference sequence). The CDR3 DNA reads TGCAGTGCTGAGATTCAGGACAGGGGATACAATGAGCAGTTCTTC. It codes for CSAEIQDRGYNEQFF.

Ten or more counts support this clonotype. This chain links TRBV7-2 with TRBJ1-3; the D is unclear. Trimming removed 0 bases from V and 0 bases from J, with 6 bases in between. CDR3 length: 15 residues. CDR1 SGHTA and CDR2 FQGNSA come from the germline V gene. The chain's CDR3 is CASSLAGVSGNTIYF. The CDR3 DNA sequence: TGTGCCAGCAGCTTAGCCGGGGTCTCTGGAAACACCATATATTTT.

Notes on this clonotype: This may be a read error, as it is one base from a much larger clone. The chain has TRBV5-1 and TRBJ2-7; 7 bases are a match to TRBD1. Germline CDR1 and CDR2: SGHRS and YFSETQ. The CDR3 totals 14 residues. The CDR3 DNA reads as TGCGCCAGCAGCTCCGGGACAGCCTTTTTGGAGCAGCACTTC. Encoded protein: CASSSGTAFLEQHF.

With respect to this clonotype: This clone may be a read error of a much larger clone one base away. The chain has TRBV12-3 or TRBV12-4 and TRBJ2-4; 9 bases align to TRBD2. The CDR3 runs 16 residues. Here the CDR3 reads CASSLGVAGAKSIQYF. The CDR3 nucleotides are TGTGCCAGCAGTTTAGGGGTAGCGGGAGCCAAAAGCATTCAGTACTTC.

A note on this clonotype: This may stem from a read error, because a much larger clone lies one nucleotide away. The J gene is TRBJ2-3, the V gene TRBV4-3, with a tentative D call TRBD2 (5 bases). From germline, CDR1 is LGHNA and CDR2 YSLEER. Trimming took 3 bases from V and 3 from J, leaving 10 bases between them. CDR3 length: 14 amino acids. CDR3 sequence (DNA): TGCGCCAGCAGCCATGATCGGACTACAGATACGCAGTATTTT. This gives the protein CASSHDRTTDTQYF.

This clonotype was detected many times. The CDR3 sequence: CASSQGLNTDTQYF. The CDR3 nucleotides read TGTGCCAGCAGCCAGGGACTTAATACAGATACGCAGTATTTT. The chain carries TRBV7-2 and TRBJ2-3; a possible D gene is TRBD2 (6 bases). V lost 5 bases, J lost 3 bases, and 12 bases lay in between. The CDR3 has 14 amino acids. In germline, CDR1 is SGHTA, CDR2 FQGNSA.

CDR3 sequence (DNA): TGTGCCAGCAGTCCTCCTAGCGGGAGGGCCGTAGATACGCAGTATTTT. Its translation is CASSPPSGRAVDTQYF. The rearrangement links TRBV6-2 or TRBV6-3 to TRBJ2-3, with 12 nucleotides matching TRBD2. CDR1 and CDR2 (germline): MNHEY, SVGEGT. The CDR3 loop spans 16 amino acids. After removal of 5 bases from V and 5 bases from J, the junction contained 8 bases not matched to a gene.

As for this clonotype: A much larger clone lies a single base off, so this may be a read error. The V and J genes are TRBV7-9 and TRBJ2-5; D is ambiguous. The CDR3 extends over 14 amino acids. CDR1 SEHNR and CDR2 FQNEAQ come from the germline V gene (reference sequence). The DNA for the CDR3 is TGTGCCAGCAACTTAAGCGCAGGACGAGAGACCCAGTACTTC. Amino acid sequence: CASNLSAGRETQYF.

This clonotype was found many times. J is TRBJ2-3 and V is TRBV6-1; D gene uncertain. Germline CDR1 MNHNS, CDR2 SASEGT. The CDR3 covers 12 residues. V lost 6 bases and J lost 2, with 6 bases in between. The CDR3 region has the DNA TGTGCCAGCAGCACGGTCACAGATACGCAGTATTTT. Translating gives CASSTVTDTQYF.

The V call is TRBV28, the J call TRBJ1-6; D remains unclear. V was clipped by 1 base and J by 6 bases, with 7 bases between them. This CDR3 is built from 14 residues. Germline V lookup: CDR1 MDHEN, CDR2 SYDVKM. The CDR3 reads CASSLSQVNSPLHF. CDR3 DNA: TGTGCCAGCAGTTTATCTCAAGTTAATTCACCCCTCCACTTT.

This chain connects TRBV27 to TRBJ2-1; TRBD1 aligns across 9 bases. CDR1 is MNHEY, CDR2 SMNVEV, per germline (reference sequence). This CDR3 comprises 15 residues. V lost 6 bases to trimming and J lost 7 bases; unmatched junction nucleotides: 10. The CDR3 region is CASSHPRTGANEQFF. The CDR3 region has the DNA TGTGCCAGCAGCCATCCACGGACAGGGGCAAATGAGCAGTTCTTC.

This clonotype has at least ten counts. The rearrangement uses TRBV28 and TRBJ2-7; unclear D gene. From germline, CDR1 is MDHEN and CDR2 SYDVKM. The CDR3 extends over 11 amino acids. V lost 2 bases and J lost 6, with 5 bases in between. CDR3 protein: CASSLGFEQYF. CDR3 coding DNA: TGTGCCAGCAGTTTAGGGTTCGAGCAGTACTTC.

Concerning this clonotype itself: This could be a read error, since a much larger clone is one nucleotide away. This chain connects TRBV7-9 to TRBJ2-2, with no clear D. The germline gives CDR1 SEHNR, CDR2 FQNEAQ (reference sequence). The CDR3 loop spans 13 amino acids. V lost 5 bases to trimming and J lost 4 bases, with 8 bases between them. This chain's CDR3 is CASSIGGTGELFF. The CDR3 bases are TGTGCCAGCAGCATTGGCGGCACCGGGGAGCTGTTTTTT.

This clonotype showed up many times. The chain carries TRBV4-2 and TRBJ2-7; no firm D call. This CDR3 contains 12 residues. Germline CDR1 and CDR2: LGHNA and YNFKEQ. The germline V and J ends were trimmed by 0 bases and 10 bases, with 10 bases remaining between them. In nucleotides, the CDR3 is TGTGCCAGCAGCCAAGAGATCGGGTTACAGTACTTC. Its translation: CASSQEIGLQYF.

The J gene is TRBJ2-2, the V gene TRBV27; 7 nucleotides agree with TRBD2. CDR3 size: 15 residues. Germline trimming cut 6 bases from V and 5 bases from J; bases unmatched to any gene: 9. Germline CDR1 and CDR2: MNHEY and SMNVEV (reference sequence). The CDR3 nucleotides are TGTGCCAGCAGGGGGGTGGCGGGAGTTACCGGGGAGCTGTTTTTT. This sequence encodes CASRGVAGVTGELFF.

This clonotype was recorded at least ten times. The gene calls are TRBV7-2 and TRBJ2-7; D is unresolved. The CDR3 contains 14 residues. Trimming took 2 bases from V and 2 from J, leaving 10 bases between them. CDR1 is SGHTA and CDR2 is FQGNSA in the germline V gene. In DNA form, the CDR3 reads TGTGCCAGCAGCTTAATTACTGGCCCCTACGAGCAGTACTTC. Amino acids: CASSLITGPYEQYF.

This clonotype was seen only a few times. The V gene is TRBV4-1, the J gene TRBJ2-2; D remains ambiguous. The V gene lost 1 base and the J gene lost 6 bases, with 6 bases spanning the gap. The CDR3 is 13 amino acids. Germline-derived CDR1 and CDR2 are MGHRA and YSYEKL. For the CDR3, the DNA is TGCGCCAGCAGCCAAGTGGGCGCCGGGGAGCTGTTTTTT. It encodes CASSQVGAGELFF.

This clonotype has ten or more counts. CDR3 region: CASSVVGTYGYTF. In nucleotides, the CDR3 is TGTGCCAGCAGCGTAGTTGGGACCTATGGCTACACCTTC. The chain joins TRBV9 to TRBJ1-2; possible D gene TRBD1, 5 bases. The germline V gene encodes CDR1 SGDLS and CDR2 YYNGEE. V was shortened by 0 bases and J by 4 bases, with 7 bases between the two germline ends. The CDR3 has 13 amino acids.

This clonotype was detected ten times or more. V gene TRBV12-3 or TRBV12-4 combines with J gene TRBJ1-6; D gene unclear. Trimming removed 3 bases from V and 7 bases from J, with 10 bases in between. This CDR3 has 14 residues. The DNA of the CDR3 is TGTGCCAGCAGTTTTCGACATGCGAATTCACCCCTCCACTTT. Residues: CASSFRHANSPLHF.

This clonotype has ten or more counts. J is TRBJ2-1 and V is TRBV9, with 8 positions matching TRBD2. CDR1 is SGDLS and CDR2 is YYNGEE in the germline V gene. The CDR3 sequence is 15 residues long. V was clipped by 4 bases and J by 9 bases; unmatched bases: 12. CDR3 nucleotide sequence: TGTGCCAGCAGCACCACTAGCGGCTTTGTTGGTGAGCAGTTCTTC. Translated, it gives CASSTTSGFVGEQFF.

This clonotype was counted at least ten times. The V gene is TRBV11-3, the J gene TRBJ2-7; 7 bases line up with TRBD2. Per the germline V gene, CDR1 is SGHNT and CDR2 is YENEEA. With V trimmed by 3 bases and J by 5 bases, 10 bases remained unmatched. The CDR3 has 15 residues. CDR3 in amino acids: CASSFLSGIGDEQYF. CDR3 coding DNA: TGTGCCAGCAGCTTTCTAAGCGGGATCGGGGACGAGCAGTACTTC.

This clonotype was seen more than once but under ten times. The chain couples TRBV5-4 to TRBJ2-2; 11 bases line up with TRBD2. From germline, CDR1 is SGHNT and CDR2 YYREEE (reference sequence). V lost 4 bases, J lost 7 bases, and 6 bases stayed unmatched. CDR3 length: 15 residues. CDR3 sequence reads: CASSPLAGDVGELFF. CDR3 sequence (DNA): TGTGCCAGCAGCCCACTAGCGGGAGATGTCGGGGAGCTGTTTTTT.

This clonotype was seen repeatedly, ten times or more. The rearrangement links TRBV5-1 to TRBJ2-7; TRBD2 matches 12 bases. V dropped 3 bases and J dropped 4; count of bases not matched to a gene: 2. Germline V gene sequence: CDR1 SGHRS, CDR2 YFSETQ. This CDR3 comprises 14 residues. For the CDR3, the DNA is TGCGCCAGCAGCTCGGGGACTAGCGGGTACGAGCAGTACTTC. Translation: CASSSGTSGYEQYF.

At least ten counts were recorded for this clonotype. The chain has TRBV6-1 and TRBJ2-7; no reliable D call. This CDR3 spans 12 amino acids. Trimming cost V 1 base and J 6 bases, with 7 bases left between them. CDR1 MNHNS and CDR2 SASEGT come from the germline V gene. The CDR3 sequence is CASSEGPGEQYF. The CDR3 bases are TGTGCCAGCAGTGAAGGACCGGGCGAGCAGTACTTC.

At least ten counts were recorded for this clonotype. The chain uses TRBV6-1 and TRBJ2-3; 11 nucleotides match TRBD2. The CDR3 loop spans 14 amino acids. Germline lookup yields CDR1 MNHNS and CDR2 SASEGT. Unmatched junction bases numbered 5, after V lost 10 bases and J lost 2 bases. The CDR3 DNA reads as TGTGCCACGGGACTAGCGGATTTCACAGATACGCAGTATTTT. The encoded protein is CATGLADFTDTQYF.

The chain is built from TRBV20-1 and TRBJ1-1, with 8 bases that match TRBD1. Germline V gene lookup returns CDR1 DFQATT and CDR2 SNEGSKA (reference sequence). Trimming removed 6 bases from V and 10 bases from J; junction bases left unmatched: 10. The CDR3 runs to 12 residues. CDR3 sequence reads: CSASSGQGRAFF. The CDR3, as DNA: TGCAGTGCCAGTAGTGGACAGGGTCGAGCTTTCTTT.